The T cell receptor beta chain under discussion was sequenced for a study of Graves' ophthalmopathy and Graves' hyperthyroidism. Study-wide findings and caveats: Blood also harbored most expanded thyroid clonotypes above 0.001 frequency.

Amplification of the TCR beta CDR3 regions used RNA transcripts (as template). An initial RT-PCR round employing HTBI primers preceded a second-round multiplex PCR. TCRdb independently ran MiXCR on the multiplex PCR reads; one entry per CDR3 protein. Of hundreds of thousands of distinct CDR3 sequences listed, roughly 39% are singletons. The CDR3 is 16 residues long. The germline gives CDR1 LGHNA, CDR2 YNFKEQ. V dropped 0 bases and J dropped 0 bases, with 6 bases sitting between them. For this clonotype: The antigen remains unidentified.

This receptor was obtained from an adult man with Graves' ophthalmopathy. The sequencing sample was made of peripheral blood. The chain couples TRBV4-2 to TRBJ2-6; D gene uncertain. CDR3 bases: TGTGCCAGCAGCCAAGACGTTTACTCTGGGGCCAACGTCCTGACTTTC. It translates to CASSQDVYSGANVLTF.